This T cell receptor (delta chain) was captured in a study of gamma-delta T cells after stem cell transplantation. TCRdb re-called the RT-PCR reads via CATT. The data hold about 14,000 delta-chain clones, with about 9.8% observed a single time. In its sample, this clone was seen many times. The protein TCRdb gives is from a much larger clone and does not agree with this DNA's translation at residue 8, likely a read error; the protein shown here comes from the DNA. CDR3 size: 18 residues. V was cut by 0 bases and J by 2 bases, with 21 bases left in between. Germline V lookup: CDR1 GEAIGNYY, CDR2 EKD. Sequenced: gamma-delta T cells. V gene TRDV2 combines with J gene TRDJ1; D gene ambiguous. This clonotype originated in a human donor. It is not recorded whose cells these are; they may come from a transplant donor. The DNA for the CDR3 is TGTGCCTGTGACACCGTTGGGAGTCCCCCCTATGGGACCGATAAACTCATCTTT. Translating it yields CACDTVGSPPYGTDKLIF.